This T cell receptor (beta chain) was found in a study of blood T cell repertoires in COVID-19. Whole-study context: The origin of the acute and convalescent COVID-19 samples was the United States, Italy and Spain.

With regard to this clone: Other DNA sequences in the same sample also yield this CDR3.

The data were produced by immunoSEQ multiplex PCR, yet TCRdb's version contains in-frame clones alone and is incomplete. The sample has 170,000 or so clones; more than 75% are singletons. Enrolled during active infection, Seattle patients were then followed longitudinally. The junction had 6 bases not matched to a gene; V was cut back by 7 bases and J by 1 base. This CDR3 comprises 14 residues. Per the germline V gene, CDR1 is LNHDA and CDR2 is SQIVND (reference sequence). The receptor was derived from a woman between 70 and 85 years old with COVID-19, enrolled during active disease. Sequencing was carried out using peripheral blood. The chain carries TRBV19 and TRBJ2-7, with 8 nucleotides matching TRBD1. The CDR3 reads CASNTGTGSYEQYF. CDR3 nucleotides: TGTGCCAGTAACACCGGGACAGGATCCTACGAGCAGTACTTC.